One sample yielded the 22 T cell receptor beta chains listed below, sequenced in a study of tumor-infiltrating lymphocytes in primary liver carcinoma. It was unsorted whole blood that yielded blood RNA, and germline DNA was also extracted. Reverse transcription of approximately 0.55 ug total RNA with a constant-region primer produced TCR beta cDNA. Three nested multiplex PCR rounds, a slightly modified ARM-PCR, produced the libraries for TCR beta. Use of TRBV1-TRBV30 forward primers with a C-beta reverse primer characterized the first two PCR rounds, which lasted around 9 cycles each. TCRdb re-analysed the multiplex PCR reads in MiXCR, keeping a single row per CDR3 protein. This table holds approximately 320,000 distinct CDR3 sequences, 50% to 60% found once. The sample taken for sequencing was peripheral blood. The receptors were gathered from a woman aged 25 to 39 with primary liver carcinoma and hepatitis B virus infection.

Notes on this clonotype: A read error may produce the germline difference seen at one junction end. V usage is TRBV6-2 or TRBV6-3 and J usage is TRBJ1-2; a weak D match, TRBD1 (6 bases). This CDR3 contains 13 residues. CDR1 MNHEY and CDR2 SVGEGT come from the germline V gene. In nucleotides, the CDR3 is TGTGCCAGCAGTTACGGACAGTTCTATGGCCACACCTTC. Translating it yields CASSYGQFYGHTF.

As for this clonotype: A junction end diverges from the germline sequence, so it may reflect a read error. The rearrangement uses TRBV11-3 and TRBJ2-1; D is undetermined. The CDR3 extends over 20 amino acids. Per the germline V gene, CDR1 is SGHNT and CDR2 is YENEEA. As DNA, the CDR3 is TGTGCCAGCAGCTTAGTTCTTTTGGTCGGATCAAGCAGCTCCTACAATGAGCAGTTCTTT. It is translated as CASSLVLLVGSSSSYNEQFF.

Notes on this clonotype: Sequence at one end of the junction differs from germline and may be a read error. The CDR3 nucleotides read TGTGCCAGGAGCTTAGGGGGTCTGCGAGATACGCAGTATTTT. Translation gives CARSLGGLRDTQYF. The V call is TRBV11-2, the J call TRBJ2-3; tentative D call: TRBD1 (6 bases). Germline V CDR1 and CDR2: SGHAT, FQNNGV. The CDR3 runs to 14 residues.

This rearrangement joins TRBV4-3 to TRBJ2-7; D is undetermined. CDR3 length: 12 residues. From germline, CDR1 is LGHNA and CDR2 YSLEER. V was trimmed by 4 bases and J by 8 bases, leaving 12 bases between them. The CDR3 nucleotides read TGCGCCAGCAGCCCGGCTGGGTACAAGCAGTACTTC. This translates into CASSPAGYKQYF.

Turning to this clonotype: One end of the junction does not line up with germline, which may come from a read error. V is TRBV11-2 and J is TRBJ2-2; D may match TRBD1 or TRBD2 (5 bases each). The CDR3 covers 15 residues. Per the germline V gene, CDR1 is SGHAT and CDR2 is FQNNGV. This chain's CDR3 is CANSPSGRMTGEPFF. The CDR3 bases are TGTGCCAACAGCCCCTCAGGGCGTATGACCGGGGAGCCGTTTTTT.

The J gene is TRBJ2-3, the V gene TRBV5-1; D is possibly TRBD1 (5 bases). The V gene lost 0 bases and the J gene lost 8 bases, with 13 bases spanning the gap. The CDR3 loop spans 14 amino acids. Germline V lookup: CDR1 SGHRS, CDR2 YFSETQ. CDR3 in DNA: TGCGCCAGCAGCTTGGGCTCGGACACCCCTACGCAGTATTTT. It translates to CASSLGSDTPTQYF.

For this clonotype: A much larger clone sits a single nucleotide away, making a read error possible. CDR3 in amino acids: CASNYTDRGPYEQYF. The CDR3 DNA is TGTGCCAGCAATTACACGGACAGGGGGCCATACGAGCAGTACTTC. This chain links TRBV6-2 or TRBV6-3 with TRBJ2-7, with 11 bases that match TRBD1. CDR3 length equals 15 residues. Germline values: CDR1 MNHEY, CDR2 SVGEGT.

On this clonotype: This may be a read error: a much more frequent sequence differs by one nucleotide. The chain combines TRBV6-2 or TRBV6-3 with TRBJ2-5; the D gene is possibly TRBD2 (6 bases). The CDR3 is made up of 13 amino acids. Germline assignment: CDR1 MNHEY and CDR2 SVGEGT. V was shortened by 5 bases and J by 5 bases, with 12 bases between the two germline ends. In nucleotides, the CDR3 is TGTGCCAGCAGTCCGCACGGAGGGGAGACCCAGTACTTC. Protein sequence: CASSPHGGETQYF.

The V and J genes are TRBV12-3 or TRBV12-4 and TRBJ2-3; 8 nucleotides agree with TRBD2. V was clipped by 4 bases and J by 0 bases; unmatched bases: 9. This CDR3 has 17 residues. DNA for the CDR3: TGTGCCAGCAGTTGGGAGACTAGCGATTCTAGCACAGATACGCAGTATTTT. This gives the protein CASSWETSDSSTDTQYF.

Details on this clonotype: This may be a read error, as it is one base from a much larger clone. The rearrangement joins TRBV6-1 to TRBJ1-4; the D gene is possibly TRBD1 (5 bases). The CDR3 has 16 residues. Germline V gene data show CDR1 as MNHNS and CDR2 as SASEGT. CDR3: CASSEEEGRGNEKLCF. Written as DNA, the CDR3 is TGTGCCAGCAGTGAAGAAGAGGGGCGAGGGAATGAAAAACTGTGTTTT.

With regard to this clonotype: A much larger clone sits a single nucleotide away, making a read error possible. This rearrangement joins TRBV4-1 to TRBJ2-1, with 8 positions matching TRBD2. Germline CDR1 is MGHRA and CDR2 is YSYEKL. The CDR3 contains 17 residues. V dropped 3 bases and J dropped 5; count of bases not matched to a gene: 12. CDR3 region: CASSHPRMTSVHNEQFF. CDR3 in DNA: TGCGCCAGCAGCCACCCACGGATGACTAGCGTACACAATGAGCAGTTCTTC.

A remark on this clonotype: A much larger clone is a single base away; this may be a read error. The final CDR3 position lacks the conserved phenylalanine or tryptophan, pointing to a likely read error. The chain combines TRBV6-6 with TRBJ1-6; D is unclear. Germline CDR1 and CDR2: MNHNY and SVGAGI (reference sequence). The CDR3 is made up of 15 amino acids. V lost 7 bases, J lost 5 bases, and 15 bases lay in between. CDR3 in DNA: TGTGCCAGCACCCCTCGGGCGGGGAATAATTCACCCCTCCACATT. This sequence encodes CASTPRAGNNSPLHI.

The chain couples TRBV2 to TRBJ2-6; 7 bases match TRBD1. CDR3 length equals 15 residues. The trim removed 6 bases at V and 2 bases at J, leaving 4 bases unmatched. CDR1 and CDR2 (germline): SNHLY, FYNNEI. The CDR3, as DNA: TGTGCCAGCAGGGCAGACAGGGCTGGGGCCAACGTCCTGACTTTC. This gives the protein CASRADRAGANVLTF.

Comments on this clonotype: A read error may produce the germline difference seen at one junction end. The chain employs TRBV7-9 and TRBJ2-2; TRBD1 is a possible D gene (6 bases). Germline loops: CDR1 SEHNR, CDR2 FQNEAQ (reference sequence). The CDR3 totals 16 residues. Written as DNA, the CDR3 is TGTGCCAGCAGCCTCAGGGGTGGGGGCGATACCGAGGAGCTGTTTTTT. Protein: CASSLRGGGDTEELFF.

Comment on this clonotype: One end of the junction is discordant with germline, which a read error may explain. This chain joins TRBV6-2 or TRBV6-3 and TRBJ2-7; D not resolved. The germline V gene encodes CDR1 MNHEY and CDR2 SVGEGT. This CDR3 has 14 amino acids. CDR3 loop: CVSSSLRASYEQYF. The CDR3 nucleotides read TGTGTCAGCAGTTCCCTCCGGGCATCCTACGAGCAGTACTTC.

CDR3 loop: CASSQDNGRGSYNEQFF. CDR3 nucleotide sequence: TGCGCCAGCAGCCAAGATAACGGGCGCGGGAGTTACAATGAGCAGTTCTTC. The chain is built from TRBV4-1 and TRBJ2-1; 7 bases are shared with TRBD2. V dropped 0 bases and J dropped 4; count of bases not matched to a gene: 9. Germline V gene lookup returns CDR1 MGHRA and CDR2 YSYEKL. The CDR3 has 17 amino acids.

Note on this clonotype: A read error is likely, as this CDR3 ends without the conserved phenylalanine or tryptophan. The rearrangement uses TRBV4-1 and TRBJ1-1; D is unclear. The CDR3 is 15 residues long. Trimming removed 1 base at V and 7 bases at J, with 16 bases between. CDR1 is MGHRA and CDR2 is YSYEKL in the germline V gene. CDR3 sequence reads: CASSQGVWTGIEAFL. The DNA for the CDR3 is TGCGCCAGCAGCCAAGGCGTTTGGACGGGGATTGAAGCTTTCCTT.

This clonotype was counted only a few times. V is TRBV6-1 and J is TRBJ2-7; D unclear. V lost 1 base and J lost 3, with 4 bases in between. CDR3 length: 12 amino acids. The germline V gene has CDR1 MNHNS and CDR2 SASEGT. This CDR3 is CASSEDFYEQYF. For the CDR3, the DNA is TGTGCCAGCAGTGAAGATTTCTACGAGCAGTACTTC.

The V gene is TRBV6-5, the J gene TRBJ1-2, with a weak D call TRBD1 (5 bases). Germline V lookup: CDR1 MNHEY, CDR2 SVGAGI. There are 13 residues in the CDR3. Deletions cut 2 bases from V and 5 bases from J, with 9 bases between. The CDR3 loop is CASSYVRDYGYTF. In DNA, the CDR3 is TGTGCCAGCAGTTACGTCAGGGATTATGGCTACACCTTC.

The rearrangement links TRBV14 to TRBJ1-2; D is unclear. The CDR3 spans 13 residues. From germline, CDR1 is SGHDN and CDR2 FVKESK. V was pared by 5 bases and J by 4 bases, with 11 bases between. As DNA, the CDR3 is TGTGCCAGCAGCGAGGACCTGAGCTATGGCTACACCTTC. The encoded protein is CASSEDLSYGYTF.

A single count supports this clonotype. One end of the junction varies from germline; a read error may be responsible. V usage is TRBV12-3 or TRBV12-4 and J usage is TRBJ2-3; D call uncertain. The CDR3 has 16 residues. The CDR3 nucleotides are TGTGCCAGCAGTTTAGACTCGACTTGGAGACCAGAAACGCAGTATTTT. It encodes CASSLDSTWRPETQYF.

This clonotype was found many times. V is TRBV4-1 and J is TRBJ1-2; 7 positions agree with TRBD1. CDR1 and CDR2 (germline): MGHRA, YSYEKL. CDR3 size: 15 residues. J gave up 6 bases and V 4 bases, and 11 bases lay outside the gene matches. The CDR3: CASSPSGTEPNGYTF. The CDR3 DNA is TGCGCCAGCAGCCCCTCCGGGACAGAGCCCAATGGCTACACCTTC.